The 12 T cell receptor beta chains below come from one sample, sequenced in a study of T cell changes during pregnancy in multiple sclerosis. Produced via immunoSEQ multiplex PCR; TCRdb's table is partial and in-frame only. The table includes approximately 45,000 clones, around 94% detected once. Specimen: CD4+ T cells from peripheral blood mononuclear cells, collected in the second trimester of pregnancy. Source of these receptors: a female donor in good health, enrolled as a control in a pregnancy study.

V gene TRBV11-3 combines with J gene TRBJ2-7; TRBD1 is a possible D gene (6 bases). The CDR3 sequence is 16 residues long. Germline values: CDR1 SGHNT, CDR2 YENEEA. Deletions cut 5 bases from V and 4 bases from J, with 21 bases between. CDR3 nucleotide sequence: TGTGCCAGCAGCCGGGACACGTCGAATTTGCCATACGAGCAGTACTTC. Residues: CASSRDTSNLPYEQYF.

This clone was observed a few times. The chain carries TRBV7-2 and TRBJ2-7, with D possibly matching TRBD2 (7 bases). V lost 11 bases and J 4 bases, leaving 18 bases between the germline ends. The CDR3 runs 13 residues. The V gene's germline CDR1 is SGHTA and CDR2 FQGNSA. CDR3 sequence (DNA): TGTGCCTATCCGAGGGGGGGTCTATACGAGCAGTACTTC. This translates into CAYPRGGLYEQYF.

The chain combines TRBV5-4 with TRBJ2-1, with 8 nucleotides matching TRBD2. Germline CDR1 SGHNT, CDR2 YYREEE (reference sequence). The J segment lost 7 bases and the V segment lost 5 bases, leaving 17 bases of the junction unmatched. The CDR3 sequence is 17 residues long. The DNA of the CDR3 is TGTGCCAGCAGTCCGACACGGGAGGGTTGGGTAGATAATGAGCAGTTCTTC. Encoded protein: CASSPTREGWVDNEQFF.

This clone has a handful of counts. The rearrangement joins TRBV5-4 to TRBJ1-1; unclear D gene. The V end lost 0 bases, the J end lost 3 bases, and 6 bases lay between the germline ends. Looked up from germline, CDR1 is SGHNT and CDR2 is YYREEE (reference sequence). This CDR3 contains 13 residues. The DNA for the CDR3 is TGTGCCAGCAGCTTGGTCCTTGACACTGAAGCTTTCTTT. Encoded protein: CASSLVLDTEAFF.

The rearrangement joins TRBV5-4 to TRBJ1-1, with D possibly being TRBD1 (6 bases). The CDR3 has 16 residues. Germline V CDR1 and CDR2: SGHNT, YYREEE (reference sequence). Trimming removed 6 bases from V and 0 bases from J, with 18 bases in between. The CDR3 nucleotides read TGTGCCAGCACCGTAGGGGGGGGGACCTTGAACACTGAAGCTTTCTTT. Its translation: CASTVGGGTLNTEAFF.

The chain links TRBV2 to TRBJ2-7, with 8 nucleotides matching TRBD1. The V gene end was trimmed by 4 bases and the J gene end by 2 bases; junction bases not matched to a gene: 7. Germline CDR1 reads SNHLY; CDR2 reads FYNNEI. The CDR3 extends over 15 amino acids. The CDR3 nucleotides read TGTGCCAGCAGTGGGGGCAGGGGGCTTACCTACGAGCAGTACTTC. Amino acids: CASSGGRGLTYEQYF. Full variable domain (rest looked up from reference TRBV2 and TRBJ2-7): EPEVTQTPSHQVTQMGQEVILRCVPISNHLYFYWYRQILGQKVEFLVSFYNNEISEKSEIFDDQFSVERPDGSNFTLKIRSTKLEDSAMYFCASSGGRGLTYEQYFGPGTRLTVT.

This chain uses TRBV11-3 with TRBJ1-1; perhaps TRBD1 as D (6 bases). CDR3 length: 14 amino acids. Per germline, CDR1 SGHNT and CDR2 YENEEA. Trimming stripped 4 bases from V and 3 bases from J, with 12 bases between. The CDR3 loop is CASSYRYRDTEAFF. The DNA for the CDR3 is TGTGCCAGCAGCTATAGATACAGGGACACTGAAGCTTTCTTT.

This clone was seen a few times. V usage is TRBV30 and J usage is TRBJ1-2; D unresolved. This CDR3 has 11 residues. Germline V lookup: CDR1 GTSNPN, CDR2 SVGIG (reference sequence). V lost 3 bases and J 6 bases, leaving 8 bases between the germline ends. CDR3 nucleotide sequence: TGTGCCTGGAGACGGTACGATGGCTACACCTTC. It yields the protein CAWRRYDGYTF.

The J gene is TRBJ1-5, the V gene TRBV7-2; tentatively, D is TRBD1 (5 bases). V gave up 6 bases and J gave up 1 base, with 13 bases separating them. The germline gives CDR1 SGHTA, CDR2 FQGNSA. CDR3 length: 15 residues. The CDR3 is CASRSTGGSNQPQHF. In nucleotides, the CDR3 is TGTGCCAGCAGATCTACGGGGGGGAGCAATCAGCCCCAGCATTTT.

The chain joins TRBV19 to TRBJ1-2, with 12 bases fitting TRBD1. The germline CDR1 and CDR2 sequences are LNHDA and SQIVND (reference sequence). Unmatched junction bases numbered 15, after V lost 5 bases and J lost 2 bases. The CDR3 spans 19 residues. CDR3 sequence (DNA): TGTGCCAGTAGTGGGGCCGGGACAGGGGGCCTCCTCGGCAACTATGGCTACACCTTC. It specifies CASSGAGTGGLLGNYGYTF.

The chain links TRBV2 to TRBJ1-2, with a weak D call TRBD1 (5 bases). There are 17 residues in the CDR3. In germline, CDR1 is SNHLY, CDR2 FYNNEI. V lost 6 bases to trimming and J lost 4 bases, with 24 bases between them. Here the CDR3 reads CASRAQEGRFLPYGYTF. For the CDR3, the DNA is TGTGCCAGCAGGGCCCAGGAGGGGCGCTTCCTTCCCTATGGCTACACCTTC.

This clone was recorded once. The chain joins TRBV30 to TRBJ2-2; 8 bases match TRBD2. Trimming cost V 0 bases and J 6 bases; bases outside gene matches: 6. The CDR3 has 15 amino acids. The germline gives CDR1 GTSNPN, CDR2 SVGIG (reference sequence). The CDR3 coding sequence is TGTGCCTGGAGTGTAATGCGGGGGGCTTCCGGGGAGCTGTTTTTT. Its translation: CAWSVMRGASGELFF.